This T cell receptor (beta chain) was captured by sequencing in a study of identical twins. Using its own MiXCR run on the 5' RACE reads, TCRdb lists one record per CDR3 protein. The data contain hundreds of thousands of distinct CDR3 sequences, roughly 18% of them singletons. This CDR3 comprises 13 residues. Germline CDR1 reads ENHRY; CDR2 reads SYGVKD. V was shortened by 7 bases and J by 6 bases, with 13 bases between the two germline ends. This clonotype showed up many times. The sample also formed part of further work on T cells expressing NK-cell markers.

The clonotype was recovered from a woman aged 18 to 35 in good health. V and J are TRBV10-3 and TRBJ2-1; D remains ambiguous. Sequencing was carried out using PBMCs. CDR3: CAINGDPGNEQFF. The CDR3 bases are TGTGCCATCAATGGAGACCCGGGCAATGAGCAGTTCTTC.